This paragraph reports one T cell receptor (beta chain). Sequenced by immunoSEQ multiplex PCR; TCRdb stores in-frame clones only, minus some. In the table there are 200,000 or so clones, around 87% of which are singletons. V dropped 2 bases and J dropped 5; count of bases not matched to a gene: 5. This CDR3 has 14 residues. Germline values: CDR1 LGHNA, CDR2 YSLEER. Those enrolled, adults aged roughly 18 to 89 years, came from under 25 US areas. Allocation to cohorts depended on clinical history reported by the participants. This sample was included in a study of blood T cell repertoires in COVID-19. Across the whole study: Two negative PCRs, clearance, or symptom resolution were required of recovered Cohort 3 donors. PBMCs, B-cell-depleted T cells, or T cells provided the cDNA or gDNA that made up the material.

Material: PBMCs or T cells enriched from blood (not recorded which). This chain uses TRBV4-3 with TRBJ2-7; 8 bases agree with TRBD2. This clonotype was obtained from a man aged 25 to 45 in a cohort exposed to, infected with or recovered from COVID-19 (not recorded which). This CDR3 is CASSQFRGGDEQYF. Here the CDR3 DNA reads TGCGCCAGCAGCCAATTCCGGGGGGGGGACGAGCAGTACTTC.